This TCR beta chain was retrieved from a study of vaccination and CD4 T cells after COVID-19. Of note for this clonotype: Its matching antigen is unknown.

Noted treatment: approximately 10-day PBMC culture with coronavirus spike peptide pools or control peptides (ViraFEST assay). The germline gives CDR1 DFQATT, CDR2 SNEGSKA (reference sequence). V shed 0 bases and J 2 bases; nucleotides not matched to a gene: 12. The CDR3 loop spans 18 amino acids. The study sequenced cultured CD4+ T cell DNA using the Oncomine TCR Beta short-read assay. One entry per CDR3 protein results from TCRdb running MiXCR on the PCR reads. The data hold some 20,000 distinct CDR3 sequences, with around 42% observed a single time. The source of this sequence is a human donor who received a COVID-19 vaccine. The sequencing here drew on CD4+ T cells from blood, cultured in vitro, taken before SARS-CoV-2 vaccination. V usage is TRBV20-1 and J usage is TRBJ2-3, with 9 bases matching TRBD2. The CDR3 DNA is TGCAGTGCTAGAGACGGCGTAATAGCGGGGGCCACCACAGATACGCAGTATTTT. Amino acids: CSARDGVIAGATTDTQYF.